The 14 T cell receptor beta chains below come from one sample, sequenced in a study of cytomegalovirus exposure and HLA in healthy donors. This PCR relied on a set of 60 Vbeta primers and 13 Jbeta primers. The method was immunoSEQ multiplex PCR; TCRdb's version includes in-frame clones alone and lacks a portion of them. This table holds fewer than 100,000 clones. The sequenced sample was PBMCs. Receptors originate from a man aged 18-30 years in good health and CMV-seropositive.

The rearrangement uses TRBV4-2 and TRBJ1-1, with D unclear. The CDR3 covers 13 residues. V lost 1 base to trimming and J lost 3 bases, with 6 bases between them. Per germline, CDR1 LGHNA and CDR2 YNFKEQ. The CDR3 region has the DNA TGTGCCAGCAGCCAAGGGCATGACACTGAAGCTTTCTTT. This gives the protein CASSQGHDTEAFF.

The V gene is TRBV6-1, the J gene TRBJ2-6, with D maybe TRBD1 (6 bases). Between the trimmed V and J ends, which lost 0 bases and 3 bases, there was a span of 12 bases. This CDR3 has 17 amino acids. Per germline, CDR1 MNHNS and CDR2 SASEGT. The CDR3, as DNA: TGTGCCAGCAGTGAAGCGCCAGGGGCTGGTGGGGCCAACGTCCTGACTTTC. Translated: CASSEAPGAGGANVLTF.

V usage is TRBV29-1 and J usage is TRBJ2-1; 8 nucleotides align to TRBD2. In germline, CDR1 is SQVTM, CDR2 ANQGSEA. CDR3 size: 13 residues. Unmatched junction bases numbered 2, after V lost 5 bases and J lost 2 bases. The CDR3 sequence is CSVRTSPYNEQFF. DNA for the CDR3: TGCAGCGTTAGGACTAGCCCCTACAATGAGCAGTTCTTC.

The chain uses TRBV29-1 and TRBJ1-6; TRBD1 matches 8 bases. The V gene's germline CDR1 is SQVTM and CDR2 ANQGSEA. J gave up 7 bases and V 6 bases, and 5 bases lay outside the gene matches. CDR3 length: 13 amino acids. As DNA, the CDR3 is TGCAGCGTGCGGTCAGGGGGCAATTCACCCCTCCACTTT. The encoded protein is CSVRSGGNSPLHF.

J is TRBJ1-5 and V is TRBV19, with a tentative D call TRBD1 (6 bases). V lost 8 bases and J 0 bases, leaving 14 bases between the germline ends. Germline CDR1 is LNHDA and CDR2 is SQIVND (reference sequence). The CDR3 has 15 amino acids. CDR3 sequence (DNA): TGTGCCAGTGCTTCGGACAGTTATAGCAATCAGCCCCAGCATTTT. Its protein is CASASDSYSNQPQHF.

V usage is TRBV4-2 and J usage is TRBJ1-2; D is possibly TRBD1 (6 bases). Germline CDR1 is LGHNA and CDR2 is YNFKEQ. The length of the CDR3 is 13 residues. V was pared by 1 base and J by 7 bases, with 10 bases between. In DNA, the CDR3 is TGTGCCAGCAGCCAAGGTGGGACATCTGGCTACACCTTC. Translating it yields CASSQGGTSGYTF.

The chain recombines TRBV28 with TRBJ2-7, with D tentatively TRBD1 (5 bases). CDR3 length: 15 amino acids. Germline CDR1 reads MDHEN; CDR2 reads SYDVKM. V shed 6 bases and J shed 0 bases, with 15 bases lying between them. CDR3 sequence: CASRLFGQPSYEQYF. The CDR3 coding sequence is TGTGCCAGCAGACTCTTCGGACAACCCTCCTACGAGCAGTACTTC.

This sequence joins TRBV2 and TRBJ2-3; no reliable D call. Per germline, CDR1 SNHLY and CDR2 FYNNEI. V gave up 3 bases and J gave up 0 bases, with 10 bases separating them. This CDR3 has 15 residues. CDR3 coding DNA: TGTGCCAGCAGTGACTACTCATTTAGCACAGATACGCAGTATTTT. It is translated as CASSDYSFSTDTQYF.

The rearrangement joins TRBV6-6 to TRBJ2-3; a weak D match, TRBD2 (6 bases). The CDR3 loop spans 14 amino acids. Germline V gene data show CDR1 as MNHNY and CDR2 as SVGAGI (reference sequence). The V gene lost 2 bases and the J gene lost 4 bases, with 10 bases spanning the gap. The CDR3 loop is CASSYGREADTQYF. The DNA for the CDR3 is TGTGCCAGCAGTTACGGCAGGGAGGCAGATACGCAGTATTTT.

The chain uses TRBV2 and TRBJ2-1, with no clear D. Germline assignment: CDR1 SNHLY and CDR2 FYNNEI. V was clipped by 10 bases and J by 7 bases, with 11 bases between them. CDR3 size: 11 residues. This CDR3 is CATSWANEQFF. DNA of the CDR3: TGTGCCACCTCGTGGGCTAATGAGCAGTTCTTC.

V gene TRBV19 combines with J gene TRBJ2-1, with D perhaps TRBD1 (6 bases). V was clipped by 4 bases and J by 0 bases, with 10 bases between them. This CDR3 region has 15 residues. Germline values: CDR1 LNHDA, CDR2 SQIVND (reference sequence). Here the CDR3 reads CASSRTVTSYNEQFF. The CDR3 nucleotides are TGTGCCAGTAGTAGGACAGTAACCTCCTACAATGAGCAGTTCTTC.

The gene calls are TRBV28 and TRBJ2-7, with TRBD1 identical over 8 bases. CDR3 length: 15 residues. CDR1 is MDHEN, CDR2 SYDVKM, per germline. V lost 5 bases and J lost 5; bases outside the gene matches: 11. The CDR3 loop is CASSRKPTGVHEQYF. The CDR3 DNA is TGTGCCAGCAGTCGAAAGCCGACAGGGGTCCACGAGCAGTACTTC.

The V gene is TRBV7-3, the J gene TRBJ2-7, with TRBD1 matching 7 bases. This CDR3 is 15 amino acids long. Germline V lookup: CDR1 SGHTA, CDR2 FQGTGA. Unmatched junction bases numbered 12, after V lost 5 bases and J lost 5 bases. The CDR3 here is CASSRTGTVDHEQYF. The CDR3 DNA is TGTGCCAGCAGCCGCACCGGGACAGTAGACCACGAGCAGTACTTC.

The chain is built from TRBV2 and TRBJ2-1; 11 positions match TRBD2. This CDR3 has 15 residues. Germline-derived CDR1 and CDR2 are SNHLY and FYNNEI. J gave up 8 bases and V 6 bases, and 9 bases lay outside the gene matches. Written as DNA, the CDR3 is TGTGCCAGCAGCACGGGACTAGCGGCTTTGCATGAGCAGTTCTTC. This codes for CASSTGLAALHEQFF.